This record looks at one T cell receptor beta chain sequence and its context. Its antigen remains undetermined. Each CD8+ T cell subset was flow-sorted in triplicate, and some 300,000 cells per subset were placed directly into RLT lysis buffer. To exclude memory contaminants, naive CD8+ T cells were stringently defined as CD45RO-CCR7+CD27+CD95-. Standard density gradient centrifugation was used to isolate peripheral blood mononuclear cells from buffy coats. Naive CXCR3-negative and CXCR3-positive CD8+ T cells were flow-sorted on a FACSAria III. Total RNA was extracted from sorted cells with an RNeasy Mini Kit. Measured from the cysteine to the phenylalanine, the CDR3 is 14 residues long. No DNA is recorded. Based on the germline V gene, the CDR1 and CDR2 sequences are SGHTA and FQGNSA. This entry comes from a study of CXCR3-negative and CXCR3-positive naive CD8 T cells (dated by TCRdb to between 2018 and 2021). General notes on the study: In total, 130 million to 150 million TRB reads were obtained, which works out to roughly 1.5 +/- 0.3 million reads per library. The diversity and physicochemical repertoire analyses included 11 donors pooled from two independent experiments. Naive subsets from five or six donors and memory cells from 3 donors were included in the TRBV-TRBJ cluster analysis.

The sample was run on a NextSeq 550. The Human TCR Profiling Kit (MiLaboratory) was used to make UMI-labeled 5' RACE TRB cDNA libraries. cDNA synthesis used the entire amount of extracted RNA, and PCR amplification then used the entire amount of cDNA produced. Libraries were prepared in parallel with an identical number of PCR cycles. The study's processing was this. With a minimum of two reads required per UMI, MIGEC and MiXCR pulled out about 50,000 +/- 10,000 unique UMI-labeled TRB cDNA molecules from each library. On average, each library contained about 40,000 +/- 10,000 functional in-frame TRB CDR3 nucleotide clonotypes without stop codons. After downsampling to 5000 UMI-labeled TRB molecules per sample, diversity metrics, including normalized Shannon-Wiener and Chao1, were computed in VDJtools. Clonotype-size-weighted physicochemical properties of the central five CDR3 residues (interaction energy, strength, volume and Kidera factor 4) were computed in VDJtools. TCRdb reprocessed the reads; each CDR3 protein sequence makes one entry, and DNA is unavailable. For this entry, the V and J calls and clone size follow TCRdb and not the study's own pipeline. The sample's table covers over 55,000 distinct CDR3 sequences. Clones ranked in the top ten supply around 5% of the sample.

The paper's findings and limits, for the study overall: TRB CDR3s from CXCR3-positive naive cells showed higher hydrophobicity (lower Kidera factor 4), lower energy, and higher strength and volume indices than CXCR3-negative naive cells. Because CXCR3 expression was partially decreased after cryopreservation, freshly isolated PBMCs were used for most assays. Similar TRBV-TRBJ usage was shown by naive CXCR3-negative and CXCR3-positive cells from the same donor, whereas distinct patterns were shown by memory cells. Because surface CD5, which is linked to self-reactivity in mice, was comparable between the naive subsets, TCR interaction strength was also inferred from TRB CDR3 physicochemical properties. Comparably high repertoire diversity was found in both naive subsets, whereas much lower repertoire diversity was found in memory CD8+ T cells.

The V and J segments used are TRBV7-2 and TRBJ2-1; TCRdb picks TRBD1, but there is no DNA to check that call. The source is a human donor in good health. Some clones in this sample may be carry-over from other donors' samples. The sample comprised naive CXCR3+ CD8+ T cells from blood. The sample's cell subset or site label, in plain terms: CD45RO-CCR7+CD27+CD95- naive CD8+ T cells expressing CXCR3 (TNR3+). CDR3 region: CASSLAGGDNEQFF.